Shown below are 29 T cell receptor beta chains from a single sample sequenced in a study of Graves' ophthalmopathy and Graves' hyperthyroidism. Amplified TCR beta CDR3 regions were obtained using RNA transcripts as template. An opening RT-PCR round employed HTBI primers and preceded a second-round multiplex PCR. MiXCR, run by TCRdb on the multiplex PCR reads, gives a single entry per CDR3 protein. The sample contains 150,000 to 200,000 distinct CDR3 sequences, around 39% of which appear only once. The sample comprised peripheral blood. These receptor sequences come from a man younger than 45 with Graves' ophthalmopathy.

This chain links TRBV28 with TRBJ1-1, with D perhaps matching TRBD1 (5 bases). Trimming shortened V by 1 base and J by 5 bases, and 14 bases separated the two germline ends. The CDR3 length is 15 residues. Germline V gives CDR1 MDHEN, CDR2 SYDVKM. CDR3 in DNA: TGTGCCAGCAGTTTATCAGGTGGGGCGGGAACTGAAGCTTTCTTT. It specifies CASSLSGGAGTEAFF.

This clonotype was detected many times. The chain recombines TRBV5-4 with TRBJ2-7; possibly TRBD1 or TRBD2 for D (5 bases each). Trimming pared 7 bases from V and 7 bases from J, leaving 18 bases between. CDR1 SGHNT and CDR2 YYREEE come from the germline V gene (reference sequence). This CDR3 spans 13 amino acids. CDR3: CASGEEGWREQYF. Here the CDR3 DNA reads TGTGCCAGCGGTGAAGAGGGGTGGAGGGAGCAGTACTTC.

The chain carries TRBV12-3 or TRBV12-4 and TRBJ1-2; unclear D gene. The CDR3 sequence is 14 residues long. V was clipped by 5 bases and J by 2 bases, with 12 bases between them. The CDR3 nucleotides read TGTGCCAGCAGTGAATTGCCAACCAACTATGGCTACACCTTC. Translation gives CASSELPTNYGYTF.

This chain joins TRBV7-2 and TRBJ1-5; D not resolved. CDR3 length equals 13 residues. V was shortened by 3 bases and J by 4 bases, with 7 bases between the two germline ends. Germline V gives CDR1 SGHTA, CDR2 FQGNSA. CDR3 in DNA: TGTGCCAGCAGCTTGGACGGTAATCAGCCCCAGCATTTT. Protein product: CASSLDGNQPQHF.

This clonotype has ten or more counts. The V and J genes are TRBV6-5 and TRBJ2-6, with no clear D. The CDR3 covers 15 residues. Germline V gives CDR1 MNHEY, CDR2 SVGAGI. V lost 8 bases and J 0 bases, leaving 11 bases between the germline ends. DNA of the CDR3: TGTGCCAGCGGACCTATGGGCTCTGGGGCCAACGTCCTGACTTTC. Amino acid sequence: CASGPMGSGANVLTF.

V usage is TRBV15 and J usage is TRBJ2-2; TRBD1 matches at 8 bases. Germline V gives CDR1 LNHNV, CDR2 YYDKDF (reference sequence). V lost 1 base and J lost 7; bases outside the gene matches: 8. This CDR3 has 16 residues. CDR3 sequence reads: CATSRGGQVAVGELFF. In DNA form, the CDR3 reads TGTGCCACCAGCAGAGGGGGACAGGTCGCAGTCGGGGAGCTGTTTTTT.

CDR3 DNA sequence: TGTGCCAGCAGTTACGCTTCAACCCAGCATTTT. Amino acids: CASSYASTQHF. The chain couples TRBV6-5 to TRBJ1-5; no definite D call. The V end was cut by 2 bases, the J end by 11 bases, with 7 bases between. Germline loops: CDR1 MNHEY, CDR2 SVGAGI. This CDR3 is built from 11 residues.

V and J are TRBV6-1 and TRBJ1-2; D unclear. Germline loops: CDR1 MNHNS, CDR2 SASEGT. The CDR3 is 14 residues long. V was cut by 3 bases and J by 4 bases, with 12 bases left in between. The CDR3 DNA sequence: TGTGCCAGCAGTGACCGACCTACCAGCTATGGCTACACCTTC. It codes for CASSDRPTSYGYTF.

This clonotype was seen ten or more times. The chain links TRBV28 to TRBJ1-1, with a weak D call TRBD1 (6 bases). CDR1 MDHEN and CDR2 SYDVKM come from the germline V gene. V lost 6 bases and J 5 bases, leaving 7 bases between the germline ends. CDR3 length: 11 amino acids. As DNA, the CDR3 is TGTGCCAGCAGGGGGACAACTGAAGCTTTCTTT. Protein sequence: CASRGTTEAFF.

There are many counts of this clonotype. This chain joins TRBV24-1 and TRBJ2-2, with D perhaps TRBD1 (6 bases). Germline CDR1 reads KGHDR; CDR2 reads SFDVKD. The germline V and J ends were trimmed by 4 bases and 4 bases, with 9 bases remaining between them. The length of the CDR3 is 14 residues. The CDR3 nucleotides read TGTGCCACCAGTGAATACAGGGCCACCGGGGAGCTGTTTTTT. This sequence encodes CATSEYRATGELFF.

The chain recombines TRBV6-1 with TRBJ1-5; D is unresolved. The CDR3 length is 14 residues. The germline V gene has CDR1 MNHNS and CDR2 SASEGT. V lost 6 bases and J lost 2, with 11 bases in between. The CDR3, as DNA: TGTGCCAGCAGCGAAAGGTACGGCAATCAGCCCCAGCATTTT. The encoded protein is CASSERYGNQPQHF.

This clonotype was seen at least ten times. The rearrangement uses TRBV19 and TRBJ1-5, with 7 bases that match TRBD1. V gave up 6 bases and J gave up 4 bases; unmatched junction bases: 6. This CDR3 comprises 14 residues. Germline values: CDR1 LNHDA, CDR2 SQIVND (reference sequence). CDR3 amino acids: CASSNDRANQPQHF. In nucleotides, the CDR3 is TGTGCCAGTAGCAATGACAGGGCTAATCAGCCCCAGCATTTT.

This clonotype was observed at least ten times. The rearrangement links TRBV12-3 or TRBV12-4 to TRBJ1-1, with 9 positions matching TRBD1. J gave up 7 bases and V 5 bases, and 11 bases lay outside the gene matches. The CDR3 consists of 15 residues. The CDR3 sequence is CASSRSGTGTVEAFF. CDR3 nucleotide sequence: TGTGCCAGCAGTCGTTCCGGGACAGGGACGGTTGAAGCTTTCTTT.

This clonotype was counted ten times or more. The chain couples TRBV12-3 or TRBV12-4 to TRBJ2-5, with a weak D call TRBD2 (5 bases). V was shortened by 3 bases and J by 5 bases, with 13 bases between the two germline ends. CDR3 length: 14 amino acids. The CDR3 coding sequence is TGTGCCAGCAGTTTGGACTTCTCCAAGGAGACCCAGTACTTC. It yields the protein CASSLDFSKETQYF.

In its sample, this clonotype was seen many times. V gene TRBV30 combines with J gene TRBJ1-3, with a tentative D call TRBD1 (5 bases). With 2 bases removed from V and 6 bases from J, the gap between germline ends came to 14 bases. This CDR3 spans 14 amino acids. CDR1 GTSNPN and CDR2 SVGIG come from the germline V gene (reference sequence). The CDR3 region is CAWSTGGEENTIYF. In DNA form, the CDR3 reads TGTGCCTGGAGTACGGGGGGGGAGGAAAACACCATATATTTT.

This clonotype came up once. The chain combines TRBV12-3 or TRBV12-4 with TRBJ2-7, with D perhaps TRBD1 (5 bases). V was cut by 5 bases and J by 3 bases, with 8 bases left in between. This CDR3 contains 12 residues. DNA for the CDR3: TGTGCCAGCAGTGCTGACAGCTACGAGCAGTACTTC. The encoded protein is CASSADSYEQYF.

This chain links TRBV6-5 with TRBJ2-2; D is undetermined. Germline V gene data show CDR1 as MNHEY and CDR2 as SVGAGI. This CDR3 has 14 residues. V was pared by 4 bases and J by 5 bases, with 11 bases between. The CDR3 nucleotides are TGTGCCAGCAGTTTTCTTTCGACTACCGGGGAGCTGTTTTTT. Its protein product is CASSFLSTTGELFF.

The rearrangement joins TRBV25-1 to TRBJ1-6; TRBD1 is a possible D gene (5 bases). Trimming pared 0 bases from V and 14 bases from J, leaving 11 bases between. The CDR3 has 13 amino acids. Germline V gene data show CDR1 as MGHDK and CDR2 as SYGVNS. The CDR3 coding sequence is TGTGCCAGCAGTGAATACGACAGTTCCTCCCTCCACTTT. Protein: CASSEYDSSSLHF.

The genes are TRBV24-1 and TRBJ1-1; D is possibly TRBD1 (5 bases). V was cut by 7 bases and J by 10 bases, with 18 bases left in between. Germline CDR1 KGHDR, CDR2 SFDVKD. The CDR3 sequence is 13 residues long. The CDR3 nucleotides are TGTGCCACCAGCCCTAGGGGACTCGGTGGAGCTTTCTTT. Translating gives CATSPRGLGGAFF.

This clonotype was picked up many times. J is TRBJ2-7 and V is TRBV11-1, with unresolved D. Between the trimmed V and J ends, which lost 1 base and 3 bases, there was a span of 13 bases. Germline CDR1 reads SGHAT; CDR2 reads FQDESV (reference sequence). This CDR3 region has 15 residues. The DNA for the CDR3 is TGTGCCAGCAGCTTAGGGCCGTATCCAGACTACGAGCAGTACTTC. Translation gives CASSLGPYPDYEQYF.

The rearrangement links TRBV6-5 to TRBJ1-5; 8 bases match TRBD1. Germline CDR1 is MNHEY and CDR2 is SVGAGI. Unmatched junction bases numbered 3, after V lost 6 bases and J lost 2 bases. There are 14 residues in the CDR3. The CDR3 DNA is TGTGCCAGCAGACTGACAGGGGGCAATCAGCCCCAGCATTTT. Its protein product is CASRLTGGNQPQHF.

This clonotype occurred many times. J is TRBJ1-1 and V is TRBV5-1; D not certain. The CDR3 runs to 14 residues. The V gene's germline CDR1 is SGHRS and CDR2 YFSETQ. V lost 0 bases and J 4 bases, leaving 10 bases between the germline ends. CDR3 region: CASSLVGRSTEAFF. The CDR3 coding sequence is TGCGCCAGCAGCTTGGTAGGGAGGAGCACTGAAGCTTTCTTT.

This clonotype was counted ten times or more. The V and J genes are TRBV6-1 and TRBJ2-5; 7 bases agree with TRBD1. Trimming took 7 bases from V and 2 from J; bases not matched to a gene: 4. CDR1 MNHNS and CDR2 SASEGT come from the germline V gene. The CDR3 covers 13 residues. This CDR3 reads CASTETGQETQYF. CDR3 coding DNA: TGTGCCAGCACTGAGACAGGGCAAGAGACCCAGTACTTC.

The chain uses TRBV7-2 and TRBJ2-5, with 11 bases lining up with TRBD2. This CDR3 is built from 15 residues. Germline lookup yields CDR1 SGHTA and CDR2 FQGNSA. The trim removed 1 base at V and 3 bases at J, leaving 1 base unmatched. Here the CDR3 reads CASSLGLAGKETQYF. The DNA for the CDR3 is TGTGCCAGCAGCTTAGGACTAGCGGGGAAAGAGACCCAGTACTTC.

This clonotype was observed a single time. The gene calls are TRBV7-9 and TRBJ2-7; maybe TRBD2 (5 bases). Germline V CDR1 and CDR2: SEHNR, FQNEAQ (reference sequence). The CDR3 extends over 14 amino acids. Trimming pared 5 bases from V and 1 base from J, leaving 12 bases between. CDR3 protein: CASSHSGDSYEQYF. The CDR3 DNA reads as TGTGCCAGCAGCCATTCCGGGGATTCCTACGAGCAGTACTTC.

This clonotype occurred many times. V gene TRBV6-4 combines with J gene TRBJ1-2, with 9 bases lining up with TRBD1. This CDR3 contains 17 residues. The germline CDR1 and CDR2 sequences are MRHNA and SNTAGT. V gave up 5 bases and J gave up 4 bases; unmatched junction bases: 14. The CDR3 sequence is CASSRTGQGILSYGYTF. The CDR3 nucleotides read TGTGCCAGCAGTCGTACGGGACAGGGTATCCTGTCCTATGGCTACACCTTC.

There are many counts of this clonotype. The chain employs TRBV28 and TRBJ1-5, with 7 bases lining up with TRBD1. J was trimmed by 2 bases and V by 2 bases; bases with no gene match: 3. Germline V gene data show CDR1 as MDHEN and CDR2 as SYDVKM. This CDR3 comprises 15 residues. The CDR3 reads CASSLRGRGNQPQHF. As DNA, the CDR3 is TGTGCCAGCAGTTTAAGGGGGCGAGGCAATCAGCCCCAGCATTTT.

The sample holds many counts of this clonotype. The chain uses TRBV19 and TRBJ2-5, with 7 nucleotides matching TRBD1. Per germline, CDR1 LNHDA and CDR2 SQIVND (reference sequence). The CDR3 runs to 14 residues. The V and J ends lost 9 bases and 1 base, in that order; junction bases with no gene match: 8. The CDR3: CASAGDSFQETQYF. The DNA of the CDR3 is TGTGCCAGCGCTGGGGACAGCTTCCAAGAGACCCAGTACTTC.

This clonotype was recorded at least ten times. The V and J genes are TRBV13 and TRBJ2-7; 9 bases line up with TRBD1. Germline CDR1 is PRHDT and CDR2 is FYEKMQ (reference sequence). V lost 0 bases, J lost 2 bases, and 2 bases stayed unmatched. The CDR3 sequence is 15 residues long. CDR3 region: CASSLGTGGAYEQYF. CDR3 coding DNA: TGTGCCAGCAGCTTAGGAACAGGGGGCGCCTACGAGCAGTACTTC. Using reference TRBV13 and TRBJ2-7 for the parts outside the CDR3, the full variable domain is AAGVIQSPRHLIKEKRETATLKCYPIPRHDTVYWYQQGPGQDPQFLISFYEKMQSDKGSIPDRFSAQQFSDYHSELNMSSLELGDSALYFCASSLGTGGAYEQYFGPGTRLTVT.